Presented here are 16 T cell receptor beta chains from one specimen sequenced in a study of T cells in Graves' hyperthyroidism and ophthalmopathy (dated by TCRdb to the late 2010s). The method behind the library was multiplex PCR. Sequencing relied on an Illumina HiSeq 2000. The TCR beta CDR3 regions were amplified from RNA transcripts. For the first round of RT-PCR on the TCR CDR3, the HTBI primer set was used together with the Qiagen OneStep RT-PCR kit. TCRdb took the public reads, trimmed them with fastp at Q25, ran MiXCR for clone calling and kept in-frame beta chains. Rows are combined by CDR3 protein, so each entry shows the most common genes and DNA. This sample holds some 440,000 distinct CDR3 sequences; 15% to 18% were observed only once. The ten largest account for around 7.7% of the sample. The sequenced sample consisted of blood. These receptors were obtained from a woman under 30 with Graves' hyperthyroidism.

The chain employs TRBV30 and TRBJ2-6, with 8 bases lining up with TRBD2. The J segment lost 4 bases and the V segment lost 6 bases, leaving 17 bases of the junction unmatched. The CDR3 extends over 18 amino acids. CDR1 is GTSNPN and CDR2 is SVGIG in the germline V gene (reference sequence). CDR3: CACLTGLAYNGGANVLTF. The CDR3 nucleotides are TGTGCCTGCCTCACCGGACTAGCTTATAACGGGGGGGCCAACGTCCTGACTTTC.

This clonotype was counted ten times or more. This chain's CDR3 is CASSPIPGLASNEQFF. In DNA, the CDR3 is TGTGCCAGCAGCCCCATACCGGGACTAGCGTCGAATGAGCAGTTCTTC. V gene TRBV7-3 combines with J gene TRBJ2-1; the match to TRBD2 covers 10 bases. With V trimmed by 5 bases and J by 7 bases, 11 bases remained unmatched. This CDR3 is 16 amino acids long. Per germline, CDR1 SGHTA and CDR2 FQGTGA.

This clonotype was observed a single time. This may be a read error, as it is one base from a much larger clone. The chain combines TRBV28 with TRBJ2-1; 11 nucleotides line up with TRBD2. Germline CDR1 and CDR2: MDHEN and SYDVKM. This CDR3 is built from 19 residues. The junction had 16 bases not matched to a gene; V was cut back by 3 bases and J by 6 bases. CDR3 amino acids: CASSFPLRTSGGLCNEQFF. CDR3 bases: TGTGCCAGCAGTTTTCCCCTTCGAACTAGCGGGGGCCTCTGCAATGAGCAGTTCTTC.

This clonotype was observed a handful of times. V gene TRBV12-3 or TRBV12-4 combines with J gene TRBJ1-6; TRBD1 agrees at 11 bases. This CDR3 comprises 15 residues. J lost 9 bases, V lost 6 bases, and 7 bases had no gene match. CDR3 region: CASSRHGQGASPLHF. The CDR3 nucleotides read TGTGCCAGCAGCCGCCATGGACAGGGGGCTTCACCCCTCCACTTT.

This clonotype was detected many times. This chain joins TRBV30 and TRBJ2-7; no reliable D call. The V and J ends lost 0 bases and 3 bases respectively, with 6 bases between them. CDR3 length equals 12 residues. The germline gives CDR1 GTSNPN, CDR2 SVGIG (reference sequence). The CDR3 sequence: CAWSVQLYEQYF. DNA of the CDR3: TGTGCCTGGAGTGTACAACTCTACGAGCAGTACTTC.

The genes are TRBV28 and TRBJ2-7, with D unclear. Deletions cut 1 base from V and 6 bases from J, with 16 bases between. CDR1 and CDR2 from the germline V gene are MDHEN and SYDVKM. The CDR3 covers 15 residues. The DNA for the CDR3 is TGTGCCAGCAGTTTATATGGGGAATGGGATGGCGAGCAGTACTTC. Translating gives CASSLYGEWDGEQYF.

This clonotype was seen more than once but under ten times. The J gene is TRBJ2-3, the V gene TRBV4-2; no clear D gene. Germline assignment: CDR1 LGHNA and CDR2 YNFKEQ. The ends were cut back, 4 bases at V and 3 bases at J, with 17 bases in the middle. CDR3 size: 16 residues. The CDR3 reads CASSRGDLSPTDTQYF. Written as DNA, the CDR3 is TGTGCCAGCAGCCGAGGTGACCTTTCCCCTACAGATACGCAGTATTTT.

This clonotype has ten or more counts. V gene TRBV20-1 combines with J gene TRBJ2-5; TRBD2 is a possible D gene (6 bases). V was cut by 2 bases and J by 5 bases, with 9 bases left in between. Germline CDR1 DFQATT, CDR2 SNEGSKA (reference sequence). The CDR3 is made up of 12 amino acids. This CDR3 is CSARRLGETQYF. CDR3 bases: TGCAGTGCTAGAAGACTAGGGGAGACCCAGTACTTC.

The chain uses TRBV9 and TRBJ1-5; the D is unclear. Trimming stripped 2 bases from V and 8 bases from J, with 11 bases between. Germline CDR1 SGDLS, CDR2 YYNGEE. The CDR3 runs to 13 residues. Here the CDR3 reads CASSVGNGEPQHF. The CDR3 nucleotides read TGTGCCAGCAGCGTGGGGAACGGGGAGCCCCAGCATTTT. The whole variable domain, filled in from reference TRBV9 and TRBJ1-5, reads DSGVTQTPKHLITATGQRVTLRCSPRSGDLSVYWYQQSLDQGLQFLIQYYNGEERAKGNILERFSAQQFPDLHSELNLSSLELGDSALYFCASSVGNGEPQHFGDGTRLSIL.

The chain is built from TRBV15 and TRBJ2-1; 7 nucleotides agree with TRBD2. The V gene end was trimmed by 3 bases and the J gene end by 7 bases; junction bases not matched to a gene: 18. The germline CDR1 and CDR2 sequences are LNHNV and YYDKDF (reference sequence). This CDR3 contains 18 residues. The CDR3 DNA sequence: TGTGCCACCAGCAGCGACGCCCGCGGGGGAATAGCTAAGAATGAGCAGTTCTTC. Translated: CATSSDARGGIAKNEQFF.

This clonotype was observed at least ten times. The rearrangement links TRBV19 to TRBJ1-2, with 12 bases fitting TRBD1. CDR1 and CDR2 from the germline V gene are LNHDA and SQIVND (reference sequence). J was trimmed by 5 bases and V by 5 bases; bases with no gene match: 9. This CDR3 is 16 amino acids long. The CDR3 region has the DNA TGTGCCAGTAGTGAACCGGGACAGGGGGCGCGGTATGGCTACACCTTC. Residues: CASSEPGQGARYGYTF.

This clonotype was seen repeatedly, ten times or more. This chain uses TRBV5-5 with TRBJ2-5; 11 nucleotides match TRBD1. From germline, CDR1 is SGHKS and CDR2 YYEKEE (reference sequence). The CDR3 is 16 residues long. The V segment lost 4 bases and the J segment 1 base; nucleotides outside the gene matches: 6. CDR3 nucleotides: TGTGCCAGCAGCCTGACCGGACAGGGGGCCCAAGAGACCCAGTACTTC. Protein product: CASSLTGQGAQETQYF.

The J gene is TRBJ1-5, the V gene TRBV4-1, with D unclear. Trimming cost V 0 bases and J 8 bases, with 14 bases left between them. CDR1 is MGHRA and CDR2 is YSYEKL in the germline V gene. There are 15 residues in the CDR3. In DNA, the CDR3 is TGCGCCAGCAGCCAAGATATTGCCCAGAGGGAGCCCCAGCATTTT. Its protein is CASSQDIAQREPQHF.

This clonotype was observed at least ten times. The chain links TRBV2 to TRBJ2-5; the D is unclear. Germline CDR1 is SNHLY and CDR2 is FYNNEI. This CDR3 is built from 15 residues. Trimming shortened V by 3 bases and J by 1 base, and 12 bases separated the two germline ends. CDR3 sequence (DNA): TGTGCCAGCAGTGATGGTTACGGAGTCCAAGAGACCCAGTACTTC. As protein: CASSDGYGVQETQYF.

A remark on this clonotype: This may stem from a read error, because a much larger clone lies one nucleotide away. The genes are TRBV5-1 and TRBJ2-1, with TRBD1 matching 9 bases. The CDR3 totals 15 residues. Germline CDR1 is SGHRS and CDR2 is YFSETQ. CDR3 nucleotides: TGCGCCAGCAGCTTGGCGGGGACAGGGTACAATGGGCAGTTCTTC. Protein sequence: CASSLAGTGYNGQFF.

This chain uses TRBV5-1 with TRBJ1-2, with TRBD1 matching over 7 bases. Looked up from germline, CDR1 is SGHRS and CDR2 is YFSETQ. This CDR3 has 13 amino acids. After removal of 4 bases from V and 4 bases from J, the junction contained 4 bases not matched to a gene. CDR3 DNA sequence: TGCGCCAGCAGCGTGACAGGGCTCTATGGCTACACCTTC. Translated, it gives CASSVTGLYGYTF. The whole variable domain, filled in from reference TRBV5-1 and TRBJ1-2, reads KAGVTQTPRYLIKTRGQQVTLSCSPISGHRSVSWYQQTPGQGLQFLFEYFSETQRNKGNFPGRFSGRQFSNSRSEMNVSTLELGDSALYLCASSVTGLYGYTFGSGTRLTVV.